The 3 T cell receptor beta chains listed next were all sequenced from one sample in a study of human T cells and chemical hapten exposure (dated by TCRdb to 2020 to 2023). The label giving this sample's time point can be read as: patch test 2, 6 weeks after DPC sensitization. The sample's treatment or condition, from its label and the paper: therapeutic diphenylcyclopropenone sensitization with weekly scalp DPC. The library came from RACE. TCRdb records NextSeq 500 as the sequencer. Clones were called with MiXCR by TCRdb after fastp trimmed the public reads at Q25, and only in-frame beta chains were retained. CDR3 protein duplicates are merged, each entry listing the most common genes and DNA. The sample table lists fewer than 150,000 distinct CDR3 sequences, 12% of them with a count of one. The ten largest make up 1.3% to 1.5% of the sample. Source: whole blood, taken in connection with sensitization to the hapten diphenylcyclopropenone (DPC). The receptors shown here come from a woman between 45 and 60 years old with alopecia areata. Some clones in this sample may be carry-over from other donors' samples.

The sample holds many counts of this clonotype. The genes are TRBV6-2 or TRBV6-3 and TRBJ2-2; perhaps TRBD1 as D (6 bases). V lost 3 bases to trimming and J lost 2 bases, with 13 bases between them. The CDR3 loop spans 16 amino acids. The germline CDR1 and CDR2 sequences are MNHEY and SVGEGT. The CDR3 spells CASSYTGTLNTGELFF. The CDR3 coding sequence is TGTGCCAGCAGTTATACCGGGACACTAAACACCGGGGAGCTGTTTTTT.

This clonotype was seen ten or more times. The chain joins TRBV19 to TRBJ2-7, with D possibly being TRBD2 (5 bases). Looked up from germline, CDR1 is LNHDA and CDR2 is SQIVND (reference sequence). V was trimmed by 5 bases and J by 5 bases, leaving 22 bases between them. There are 16 residues in the CDR3. CDR3 sequence (DNA): TGTGCCAGTAGTGGCCGGGCCCCCGGAGGTATGGACGAGCAGTACTTC. Translating gives CASSGRAPGGMDEQYF. The full variable domain, completed using reference TRBV19 and TRBJ2-7, is DGGITQSPKYLFRKEGQNVTLSCEQNLNHDAMYWYRQDPGQGLRLIYYSQIVNDFQKGDIAEGYSVSREKKESFPLTVTSAQKNPTAFYLCASSGRAPGGMDEQYFGPGTRLTVT.

This clonotype appeared a few times. V usage is TRBV9 and J usage is TRBJ1-3; TRBD1 matches 9 bases. V gave up 3 bases and J gave up 4 bases; unmatched junction bases: 5. Germline assignment: CDR1 SGDLS and CDR2 YYNGEE. CDR3 length: 15 residues. This CDR3 is CASSAGQGGGNTIYF. CDR3 DNA: TGTGCCAGCAGCGCGGGACAGGGAGGGGGAAACACCATATATTTT.